This T cell receptor (beta chain) came from a study of neurological immune-mediated disorders (dated by TCRdb to the late 2010s). About the study as a whole: Among the 34 multiple sclerosis patients, approximately 30 had relapsing-remitting MS and 3 had secondary progressive MS. Peripheral blood TCR-beta repertoires from patients with HTLV-I-associated myelopathy (HAM/TSP), patients with multiple sclerosis, and healthy controls were compared in the study using UMI-based sequencing. The cohort included about 66 subjects: roughly 15 with HAM/TSP, approximately 35 with multiple sclerosis, and roughly 20 healthy controls. Longitudinal samples, technical triplicates and paired sorted CD4+ and CD8+ T-cell subsets, alongside PBMC samples, were included among the roughly 100 TCR-beta libraries.

To synthesize cDNA, template-switch 5'RACE was performed with a primer carrying a 10-nucleotide random unique molecular identifier so that each TCR transcript was tagged. Each sequencing run produced over 160 million TCR-beta sequences covering 15-18 subjects. Total RNA was extracted with the RNeasy kit. The KAPA Real-time Library Amplification kit was used to amplify TCR-beta VDJ regions with primers for the TCR constant region and the 5'RACE anchor. Sample indexes and Illumina adaptors were added in a first PCR, after which library yield was increased in a second PCR. The roughly 650 bp TCR product was size-selected on a 2% E-gel SizeSelection system after Ampure bead purification. Before pooling, library quality was checked on a Bioanalyzer, concentration was measured with Qubit, and libraries were quantified with the Kapa Library Quantification kit. Paired-end 2 x 150 bp sequencing of the libraries was performed on an Illumina HiSeq 2500. To increase sequence diversity, about 24-32% phiX was spiked into each library pool. The authors processed their data as follows. Quality-filtered reads were processed with the UMI-based MiGEC pipeline, and over 75% of raw TCR sequences were removed by the MiGEC pipeline during error correction. IMGT germline references were used for aligning VDJ genes, and each clonotype was defined as a unique CDR3 amino acid sequence together with its V-J genes. Clonal expansion, Shannon diversity and CDR3 relatedness were evaluated with VDJtools (CalcPairwiseDistances, ClusterSamples), while phylogenetic trees were built in CLCbio workbench. Clones with at least 8 unique UMIs were defined as expanded, with this threshold being based on coefficient-of-variation modelling across technical triplicates. The raw public reads went through TCRdb reprocessing: fastp at Q25, MiXCR clone calling, in-frame beta chains kept. Under each unique CDR3 protein, matching rows form one entry showing the most common genes and DNA. TCRdb's processing, not the study's, gives the V and J calls here. In all, the sample holds some 65,000 distinct CDR3 sequences, and 4% to 6% of those were seen once. Together, the top ten hold less than 3.5% of the sample.

Libraries from unsorted PBMCs were made from 2 million PBMCs kept in RNAlater at -80 degrees C until RNA extraction. Multiple sclerosis patients were enrolled in a US clinical protocol under which disease progression was evaluated by magnetic resonance imaging. PBMCs were separated from peripheral blood using Ficoll-Hypaque density gradient centrifugation and then cryopreserved in liquid nitrogen. This clonotype was counted once. Its antigen is unknown. An end of the junction differs from the germline gene, which may be a read error. Findings and caveats that apply to the study as a whole: No identical CDR3 amino acid sequences were shared among expanded clones across subjects, suggesting private TCR-beta repertoires in all groups. No clinical or MRI features were associated with the MS cluster, and the authors said that larger cohorts are needed. TCR clonal expansion was highest in HAM/TSP patients and lowest in MS patients, with MS patients falling below even healthy controls. In phylogenetic analysis, the repertoires of 18 of 34 MS patients grouped into a cluster of related CDR3 sequences, which suggests a possible signature at the repertoire level.

From its cysteine to its phenylalanine, the CDR3 spans 17 amino acids. Only CDR3 DNA is held: 51 bases, read in frame from base 1. From the germline V gene, CDR1 is SGHDT and CDR2 is YYEEEE. The receptor chain draws on TRBV5-6 and TRBJ1-2; 7 bases in the middle match TRBD1. The sample was PBMCs. This TCR was recovered from a woman aged 25 to 39 with multiple sclerosis. The encoded CDR3 is CATSNRIGQAINYGYTF. The DNA reads TGTGCCACCAGCAATCGTATAGGACAGGCCATTAACTATGGCTACACCTTC.